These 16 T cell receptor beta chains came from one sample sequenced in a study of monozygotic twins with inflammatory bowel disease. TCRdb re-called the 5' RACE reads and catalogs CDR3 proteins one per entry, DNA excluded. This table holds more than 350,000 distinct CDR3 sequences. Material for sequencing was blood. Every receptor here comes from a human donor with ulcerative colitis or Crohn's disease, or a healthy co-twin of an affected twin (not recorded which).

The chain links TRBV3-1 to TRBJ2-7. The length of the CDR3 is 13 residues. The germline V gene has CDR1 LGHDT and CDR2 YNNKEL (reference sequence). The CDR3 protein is CASSQDSRYEQYF.

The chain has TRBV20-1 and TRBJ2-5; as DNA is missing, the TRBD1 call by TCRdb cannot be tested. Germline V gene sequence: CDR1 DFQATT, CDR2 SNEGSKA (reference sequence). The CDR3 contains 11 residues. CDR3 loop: CSAQGQETQYF.

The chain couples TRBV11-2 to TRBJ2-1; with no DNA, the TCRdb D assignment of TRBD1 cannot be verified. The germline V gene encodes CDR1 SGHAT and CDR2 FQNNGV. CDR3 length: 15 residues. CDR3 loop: CASLSRDRYYNEQFF. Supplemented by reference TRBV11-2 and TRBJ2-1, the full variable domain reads EAGVAQSPRYKIIEKRQSVAFWCNPISGHATLYWYQQILGQGPKLLIQFQNNGVVDDSQLPKDRFSAERLKGVDSTLKIQPAKLEDSAVYLCASLSRDRYYNEQFFGPGTRLTVL.

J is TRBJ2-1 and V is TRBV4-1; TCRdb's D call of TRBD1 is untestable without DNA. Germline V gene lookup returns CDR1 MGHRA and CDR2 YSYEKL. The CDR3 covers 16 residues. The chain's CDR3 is CASSQEKRGGYNEQFF.

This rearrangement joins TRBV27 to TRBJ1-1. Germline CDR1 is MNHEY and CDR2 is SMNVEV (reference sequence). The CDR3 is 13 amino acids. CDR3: CASSFVKDTEAFF.

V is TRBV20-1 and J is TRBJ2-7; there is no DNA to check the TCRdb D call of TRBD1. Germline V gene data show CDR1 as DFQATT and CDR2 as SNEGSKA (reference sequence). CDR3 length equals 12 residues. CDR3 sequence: CSARHGQNEQYF.

The CDR3 loop is CAWTNVGGGYTF. The chain recombines TRBV30 with TRBJ1-2; TCRdb indicates TRBD1, and absent DNA this call remains unverified. The CDR3 covers 12 residues. CDR1 and CDR2 (germline): GTSNPN, SVGIG (reference sequence).

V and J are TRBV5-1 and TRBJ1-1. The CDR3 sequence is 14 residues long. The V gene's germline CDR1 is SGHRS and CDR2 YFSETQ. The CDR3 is CASSTRVGLAEAFF.

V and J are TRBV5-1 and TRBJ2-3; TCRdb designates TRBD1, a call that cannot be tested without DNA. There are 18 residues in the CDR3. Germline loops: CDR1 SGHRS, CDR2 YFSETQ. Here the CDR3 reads CASSDARGTRSSTDTQYF.

CDR3: CASSLPSYDEQFF. The chain employs TRBV5-6 and TRBJ2-1. The CDR3 runs to 13 residues. Germline V gene lookup returns CDR1 SGHDT and CDR2 YYEEEE.

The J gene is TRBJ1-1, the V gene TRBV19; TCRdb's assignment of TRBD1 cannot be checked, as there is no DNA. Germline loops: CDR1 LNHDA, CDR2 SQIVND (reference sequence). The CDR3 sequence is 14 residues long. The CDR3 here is CATQKDLGTDEAFF.

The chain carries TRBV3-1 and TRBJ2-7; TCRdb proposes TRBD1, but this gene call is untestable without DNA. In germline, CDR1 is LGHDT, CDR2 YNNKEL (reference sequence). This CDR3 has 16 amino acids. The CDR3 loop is CASSPAPGQGPYEQYF.

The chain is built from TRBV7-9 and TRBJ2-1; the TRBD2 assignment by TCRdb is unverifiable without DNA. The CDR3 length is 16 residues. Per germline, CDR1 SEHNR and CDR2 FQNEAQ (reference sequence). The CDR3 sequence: CASSTEADLSYNEQFF.

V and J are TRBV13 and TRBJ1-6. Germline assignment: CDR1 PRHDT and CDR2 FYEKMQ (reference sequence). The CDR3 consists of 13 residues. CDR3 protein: CASSFYPSGPLHF.

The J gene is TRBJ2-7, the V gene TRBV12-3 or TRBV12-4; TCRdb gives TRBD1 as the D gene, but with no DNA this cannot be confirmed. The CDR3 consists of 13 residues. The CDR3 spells CASSLQGGYEQYF.

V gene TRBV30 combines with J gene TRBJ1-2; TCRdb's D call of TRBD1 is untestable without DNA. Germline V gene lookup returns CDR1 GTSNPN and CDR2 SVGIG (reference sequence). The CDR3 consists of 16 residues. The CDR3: CAWVPWDTPVDTGYTF.